Listed here are 24 T cell receptor beta chains from one sample, sequenced in a study of regulatory T cells in long-lasting Graves disease. Sample time point: newly diagnosed GD, antithyroid drugs for less than 3 months. After RNA was extracted from PBMCs, the TCR library was made from it. For TCR beta, libraries came from iRepertoire HTBI primers and Arm-PCR of CDR3 regions. TCRdb redid the calling of the multiplex PCR reads with MiXCR, one entry per CDR3 protein. The sample lists approximately 460,000 distinct CDR3 sequences; approximately 16% were seen once. The same sample was also used in a study of T cells in Graves' hyperthyroidism and ophthalmopathy.

The sequenced sample was peripheral blood mononuclear cells (PBMCs), obtained at new diagnosis, from a patient treated with antithyroid drugs. The receptors were sampled from a woman aged 30 to 39 with Graves disease.

About this clonotype itself: A much more abundant neighbour one base away suggests this may be a read error. This chain links TRBV7-2 with TRBJ2-3; D gene unclear. The CDR3 covers 12 residues. The germline V gene has CDR1 SGHTA and CDR2 FQGNSA. V dropped 8 bases and J dropped 6 bases, with 12 bases sitting between them. CDR3 DNA sequence: TGTGCCAGCGGCGAATATACGGATACGCAGTATTTT. This gives the protein CASGEYTDTQYF.

This clonotype has a handful of counts. V and J are TRBV12-3 or TRBV12-4 and TRBJ1-5; 7 bases line up with TRBD1. The CDR3 contains 13 residues. V lost 6 bases to trimming and J lost 6 bases; unmatched junction nucleotides: 5. For the CDR3, the DNA is TGTGCCAGCAGGGGGACAGTCAGTCAGCCCCAGCATTTT. It is translated as CASRGTVSQPQHF.

Comment on this clonotype: A much larger clone sits a single nucleotide away, making a read error possible. The rearrangement links TRBV15 to TRBJ2-1; 7 bases are a match to TRBD2. Germline V gene lookup returns CDR1 LNHNV and CDR2 YYDKDF (reference sequence). The length of the CDR3 is 17 residues. The ends lost 9 bases at V and 0 bases at J; junction bases unmatched: 14. The CDR3 spells CATCASEGGSSYNEQFF. CDR3 bases: TGTGCCACATGTGCTAGCGAGGGAGGGAGCTCCTACAATGAGCAGTTCTTC. Looking up the rest from reference TRBV15 and TRBJ2-1 gives the full variable domain: DAMVIQNPRYQVTQFGKPVTLSCSQTLNHNVMYWYQQKSSQAPKLLFHYYDKDFNNEADTPDNFQSRRPNTSFCFLDIRSPGLGDTAMYLCATCASEGGSSYNEQFFGPGTRLTVL.

This chain joins TRBV27 and TRBJ1-1, with 9 bases identical to TRBD1. Trimming removed 7 bases from V and 4 bases from J; junction bases left unmatched: 7. CDR1 and CDR2 (germline): MNHEY, SMNVEV (reference sequence). The CDR3 totals 14 residues. The CDR3 here is CASTANRGLTEAFF. CDR3 nucleotides: TGTGCCAGCACCGCCAACAGGGGGCTCACTGAAGCTTTCTTT.

This clonotype was observed at least ten times. V usage is TRBV19 and J usage is TRBJ2-2; D is perhaps TRBD2 (6 bases). Deletions cut 6 bases from V and 17 bases from J, with 22 bases between. The CDR3 is 13 amino acids. Germline lookup yields CDR1 LNHDA and CDR2 SQIVND (reference sequence). The CDR3 region has the DNA TGTGCCAGTAGCATGATGCGGGGATCTGGTACATTTTTT. Translated, it gives CASSMMRGSGTFF.

This clonotype was picked up many times. The chain carries TRBV18 and TRBJ2-7; 10 nucleotides match TRBD2. The CDR3 consists of 17 residues. Germline lookup yields CDR1 KGHSH and CDR2 LQKENI. Germline trimming cut 6 bases from V and 4 bases from J; bases unmatched to any gene: 15. The CDR3 protein is CASSFSRQLAGAYEQYF. In DNA form, the CDR3 reads TGTGCCAGCTCTTTCTCTCGTCAGCTAGCGGGGGCTTACGAGCAGTACTTC.

This clonotype was counted a few times. The chain recombines TRBV7-2 with TRBJ1-5, with 7 bases aligning to TRBD1. The CDR3 loop spans 16 amino acids. Germline V CDR1 and CDR2: SGHTA, FQGNSA. Losses at the gene ends were 2 bases for V and 3 bases for J; bases not matched to a gene: 7. In DNA, the CDR3 is TGTGCCAGCAGCTTACAGGGGGTAAGGATCAATCAGCCCCAGCATTTT. It specifies CASSLQGVRINQPQHF.

At least ten counts were recorded for this clonotype. The chain joins TRBV2 to TRBJ2-1; 7 bases are a match to TRBD2. The J segment lost 3 bases and the V segment lost 8 bases, leaving 4 bases of the junction unmatched. This CDR3 has 13 residues. Germline V gene sequence: CDR1 SNHLY, CDR2 FYNNEI. This CDR3 is CASLGEGYNEQFF. In nucleotides, the CDR3 is TGTGCCAGCCTAGGGGAGGGCTACAATGAGCAGTTCTTC. Full variable domain (outside the CDR3, taken from reference TRBV2 and TRBJ2-1): EPEVTQTPSHQVTQMGQEVILRCVPISNHLYFYWYRQILGQKVEFLVSFYNNEISEKSEIFDDQFSVERPDGSNFTLKIRSTKLEDSAMYFCASLGEGYNEQFFGPGTRLTVL.

V and J are TRBV7-9 and TRBJ2-1; 8 positions match TRBD1. The germline gives CDR1 SEHNR, CDR2 FQNEAQ (reference sequence). The ends lost 10 bases at V and 5 bases at J; junction bases unmatched: 13. The CDR3 contains 15 residues. Here the CDR3 reads CATMTPGQEDNEQFF. The CDR3 DNA sequence: TGTGCCACCATGACACCGGGACAGGAGGACAATGAGCAGTTCTTC.

Many counts were recorded for this clonotype. The chain combines TRBV6-1 with TRBJ2-7; D is possibly TRBD1 (5 bases). Germline loops: CDR1 MNHNS, CDR2 SASEGT. Deletions cut 7 bases from V and 3 bases from J, with 10 bases between. This CDR3 has 12 residues. CDR3 sequence reads: CASKGRDYEQYF. In DNA form, the CDR3 reads TGTGCCAGCAAGGGCAGGGACTACGAGCAGTACTTC.

This clonotype was seen at least ten times. The genes are TRBV2 and TRBJ2-7; D could derive from TRBD1 or TRBD2 (5 bases each). The CDR3 is made up of 16 amino acids. Trimming took 6 bases from V and 0 from J, leaving 18 bases between them. Germline V gene lookup returns CDR1 SNHLY and CDR2 FYNNEI. As DNA, the CDR3 is TGTGCCAGCAGAGATTTAGGCAGGGACCGCTCCTACGAGCAGTACTTC. It codes for CASRDLGRDRSYEQYF. Variable domain in full (rest from reference TRBV2 and TRBJ2-7): EPEVTQTPSHQVTQMGQEVILRCVPISNHLYFYWYRQILGQKVEFLVSFYNNEISEKSEIFDDQFSVERPDGSNFTLKIRSTKLEDSAMYFCASRDLGRDRSYEQYFGPGTRLTVT.

This clonotype has only a few counts. V usage is TRBV6-1 and J usage is TRBJ2-3; D uncertain. CDR3 length: 15 amino acids. The V gene's germline CDR1 is MNHNS and CDR2 SASEGT. The V and J ends lost 7 bases and 2 bases respectively, with 16 bases between them. The CDR3 nucleotides read TGTGCCAGCAAGGGTGGCCCTTTTTACACAGATACGCAGTATTTT. Its protein product is CASKGGPFYTDTQYF.

This clonotype was seen repeatedly, ten times or more. The rearrangement uses TRBV5-4 and TRBJ1-1; D remains ambiguous. Germline assignment: CDR1 SGHNT and CDR2 YYREEE (reference sequence). The V end lost 4 bases, the J end lost 0 bases, and 13 bases lay between the germline ends. This CDR3 comprises 15 residues. Here the CDR3 reads CASSPPSRLNTEAFF. The CDR3 DNA reads TGTGCCAGCAGCCCCCCCTCCCGTCTGAACACTGAAGCTTTCTTT.

This clonotype occurred many times. The genes are TRBV15 and TRBJ2-1; D remains unclear. The CDR3 has 13 amino acids. With 1 base removed from V and 2 bases from J, the gap between germline ends came to 3 bases. In germline, CDR1 is LNHNV, CDR2 YYDKDF (reference sequence). The DNA for the CDR3 is TGTGCCACCAGCAGAGTAACCTACAATGAGCAGTTCTTC. It yields the protein CATSRVTYNEQFF.

This clonotype occurred many times. The chain is built from TRBV4-1 and TRBJ1-5, with no clear D. This CDR3 is 15 amino acids long. The germline CDR1 and CDR2 sequences are MGHRA and YSYEKL. V lost 4 bases to trimming and J lost 3 bases, with 13 bases between them. The CDR3 DNA reads as TGCGCCAGCAGCCTGAATGTGGGCCCCAATCAGCCCCAGCATTTT. This encodes CASSLNVGPNQPQHF.

In its sample, this clonotype was seen many times. This chain connects TRBV27 to TRBJ2-7; 8 bases fit TRBD1. The CDR3 sequence is 14 residues long. V lost 1 base, J lost 7 bases, and 6 bases stayed unmatched. CDR1 and CDR2 from the germline V gene are MNHEY and SMNVEV (reference sequence). The CDR3 region is CASSLYQGAGEQYF. DNA for the CDR3: TGTGCCAGCAGTTTATACCAGGGGGCTGGTGAGCAGTACTTC.

This clonotype was detected a few times. V usage is TRBV5-1 and J usage is TRBJ2-1; 7 nucleotides match TRBD1. V trimming: 2 bases; J trimming: 8 bases; junction bases outside the gene matches: 7. This CDR3 has 14 residues. Germline V gene lookup returns CDR1 SGHRS and CDR2 YFSETQ. CDR3 in DNA: TGCGCCAGCAGCTTTTTAGCCCAGGGGGATGAGCAGTTCTTC. It translates to CASSFLAQGDEQFF.

This chain connects TRBV3-1 to TRBJ2-7, with unresolved D. The germline V and J ends were trimmed by 0 bases and 1 base, with 16 bases remaining between them. CDR1 and CDR2 from the germline V gene are LGHDT and YNNKEL (reference sequence). The CDR3 is made up of 17 amino acids. CDR3 coding DNA: TGTGCCAGCAGCCAAGATGGGTGGGAACCAAGGTCCTACGAGCAGTACTTC. Translation gives CASSQDGWEPRSYEQYF.

This clonotype was observed a handful of times. This chain connects TRBV28 to TRBJ1-6; D uncertain. Germline V gene data show CDR1 as MDHEN and CDR2 as SYDVKM. Trimming cost V 7 bases and J 8 bases, with 12 bases left between them. The CDR3 is made up of 13 amino acids. The CDR3 DNA follows: TGTGCCAGCAAAGGAAATGTGGATTCACCCCTCCACTTT. Encoded protein: CASKGNVDSPLHF.

This clonotype was found a few times. The rearrangement joins TRBV15 to TRBJ2-1, with D hard to call. CDR3 length equals 16 residues. Germline-derived CDR1 and CDR2 are LNHNV and YYDKDF (reference sequence). Trimming left V 0 bases short and J 0 bases short, with 9 bases between. In nucleotides, the CDR3 is TGTGCCACCAGCAGAGATCGCGGCTACTCCTACAATGAGCAGTTCTTC. It translates to CATSRDRGYSYNEQFF.

This clonotype has at least ten counts. The chain carries TRBV2 and TRBJ1-1, with no clear D. Per the germline V gene, CDR1 is SNHLY and CDR2 is FYNNEI. Trimming removed 3 bases from V and 1 base from J, with 6 bases in between. The CDR3 is made up of 13 amino acids. CDR3 sequence reads: CASSDWGNTEAFF. The CDR3 DNA follows: TGTGCCAGCAGTGACTGGGGGAACACTGAAGCTTTCTTT.

This clonotype was seen repeatedly, ten times or more. The CDR3 sequence: CASSLLQKWGYGYTF. For the CDR3, the DNA is TGTGCCAGCAGTCTCTTACAGAAGTGGGGGTATGGCTACACCTTC. The chain is built from TRBV28 and TRBJ1-2; a possible D gene is TRBD1 (5 bases). Germline V gene sequence: CDR1 MDHEN, CDR2 SYDVKM. The V end was cut by 5 bases, the J end by 5 bases, with 18 bases between. CDR3 size: 15 residues.

This clonotype was seen only a few times. Compared with germline, one end of the junction differs, possibly owing to a read error. This chain joins TRBV7-7 and TRBJ2-1, with 11 bases lining up with TRBD2. This CDR3 comprises 16 residues. CDR1 SSHAT and CDR2 FNYEAQ come from the germline V gene (reference sequence). CDR3 in amino acids: CASSPGTSGEKGEQFF. CDR3 nucleotides: TGTGCTAGCAGCCCAGGGACTAGCGGAGAAAAAGGGGAGCAGTTCTTC.

With respect to this clonotype: A single base separates this from a much larger clone, so it may be a read error. The chain combines TRBV5-1 with TRBJ1-2; 7 nucleotides match TRBD1. Germline V gene lookup returns CDR1 SGHRS and CDR2 YFSETQ. The CDR3 length is 16 residues. The CDR3 DNA reads TGCGCCAGCAGCTTGGCCCCGGGACAGCCAAACTATGGCTACATCTTC. Translated, it gives CASSLAPGQPNYGYIF.